This T cell receptor (beta chain) was sequenced for a study of monozygotic twins with inflammatory bowel disease. Each CDR3 protein gets one entry in TCRdb, which reprocessed the 5' RACE reads and gives no DNA. The sample holds around 100,000 distinct CDR3 sequences. The CDR3 length is 13 residues. Germline V lookup: CDR1 MDHEN, CDR2 SYDVKM. Sequenced: blood. The TCR comes from a human donor with ulcerative colitis or Crohn's disease, or a healthy co-twin of an affected twin (not recorded which). This chain connects TRBV28 to TRBJ1-4; no DNA is available, so the TRBD1 call from TCRdb remains unchecked. The CDR3 is CASIQMGSQKLFF.